This T cell receptor beta chain was recorded in a study of radiation and T cells in renal cell carcinoma. Regarding treatment: 15 Gy SBRT to primary tumor, nephrectomy 4 weeks later. V shed 0 bases and J 4 bases; nucleotides not matched to a gene: 6. Germline loops: CDR1 SGHRS, CDR2 YFSETQ. The CDR3 is 16 residues long. Generated by immunoSEQ multiplex PCR, the TCRdb table keeps only in-frame clones and is missing some. The repertoire has over 15,000 clones, approximately 62% of them found once; the top ten carry approximately 13%. The chain couples TRBV5-1 to TRBJ2-7; 11 bases are a match to TRBD2. The sequencing here drew on tumor tissue, taken from a patient whose treatment included radiotherapy and nephrectomy. The TCR sequence derives from a woman aged 70-85 years with renal cell carcinoma. The CDR3 sequence is CASSLVLAGGLYEQYF. The DNA of the CDR3 is TGCGCCAGCAGCTTGGTTCTAGCGGGGGGACTGTACGAGCAGTACTTC.